Following are 23 T cell receptor beta chains from one sample sequenced in a study of T cells expressing NK-cell markers. Reprocessing the 5' RACE reads, TCRdb reports a single entry for every CDR3 protein and omits DNA. This sample's clone table lists 400,000 to 500,000 distinct CDR3 sequences. The sequenced material came from blood T cells: a sorted CD56 or NKG2C T cell subset, CD4+ or CD8+ T cells, or bulk PBMC T cells (not recorded which). The origin of the receptors is a woman between 18 and 70 years old in good health.

CDR3 loop: CASGLLEVGTGELFF. This chain links TRBV12-3 or TRBV12-4 with TRBJ2-2; the D gene TCRdb calls, TRBD2, cannot be checked with no DNA. The CDR3 extends over 15 amino acids.

This rearrangement joins TRBV3-1 to TRBJ1-4; TCRdb's D call, TRBD1, is unchecked because there is no DNA. This CDR3 is built from 15 residues. The germline gives CDR1 LGHDT, CDR2 YNNKEL (reference sequence). Here the CDR3 reads CASSQGTVPTRKLFF. The variable domain in full, completed from reference TRBV3-1 and TRBJ1-4, reads DTAVSQTPKYLVTQMGNDKSIKCEQNLGHDTMYWYKQDSKKFLKIMFSYNNKELIINETVPNRFSPKSPDKAHLNLHINSLELGDSAVYFCASSQGTVPTRKLFFGSGTQLSVL.

This chain connects TRBV11-2 to TRBJ1-2; TCRdb calls TRBD1, which cannot be checked without DNA. The CDR3 runs 15 residues. Germline CDR1 and CDR2: SGHAT and FQNNGV. The CDR3 loop reads CASSSPGALNYGYTF.

The chain is built from TRBV10-3 and TRBJ1-6; the D call of TRBD1 rests on TCRdb alone, since no DNA is present to check it. The CDR3 consists of 14 residues. Germline V gene sequence: CDR1 ENHRY, CDR2 SYGVKD. CDR3 in amino acids: CAISDRGSNSPLHF.

The rearrangement uses TRBV12-3 or TRBV12-4 and TRBJ2-3. The CDR3 contains 15 residues. CDR3: CASSLDGSSTDTQYF.

This sequence joins TRBV28 and TRBJ2-1. Germline V lookup: CDR1 MDHEN, CDR2 SYDVKM. The CDR3 runs to 13 residues. CDR3 region: CASSRILPNEQFF.

The rearrangement links TRBV12-3 or TRBV12-4 to TRBJ1-4. The CDR3 runs to 15 residues. The CDR3 protein is CASSHLLRSPEKLFF.

V is TRBV7-2 and J is TRBJ2-7. CDR1 and CDR2 from the germline V gene are SGHTA and FQGNSA. The CDR3 is 15 residues long. This CDR3 is CASSLAVAGVYEQYF.

V is TRBV6-2 or TRBV6-3 and J is TRBJ2-7; the TRBD2 assignment by TCRdb is unverifiable without DNA. Germline V gives CDR1 MNHEY, CDR2 SVGEGT. The length of the CDR3 is 15 residues. The CDR3 is CASSSVGENFYEQYF.

The gene calls are TRBV11-2 and TRBJ2-7. The CDR3 covers 14 residues. CDR1 SGHAT and CDR2 FQNNGV come from the germline V gene. CDR3 sequence: CASSLDVNPYEQYF.

The V and J genes are TRBV7-2 and TRBJ1-1. The CDR3 has 13 residues. Germline CDR1 and CDR2: SGHTA and FQGNSA. Here the CDR3 reads CASSPSGGPEAFF. The complete variable domain, with remaining parts taken from reference TRBV7-2 and TRBJ1-1, reads GAGVSQSPSNKVTEKGKDVELRCDPISGHTALYWYRQSLGQGLEFLIYFQGNSAPDKSGLPSDRFSAERTGGSVSTLTIQRTQQEDSAVYLCASSPSGGPEAFFGQGTRLTVV.

The J gene is TRBJ2-7, the V gene TRBV19; the TRBD1 assignment by TCRdb is unverifiable without DNA. The germline CDR1 and CDR2 sequences are LNHDA and SQIVND (reference sequence). This CDR3 region has 11 residues. The CDR3 loop reads CASSIGQAQYF.

The chain carries TRBV7-3 and TRBJ2-1; TCRdb's D gene call, TRBD1, goes unchecked for lack of DNA. This CDR3 is built from 13 residues. Germline CDR1 reads SGHTA; CDR2 reads FQGTGA. The CDR3 is CASSLLDRREQFF.

The chain couples TRBV12-3 or TRBV12-4 to TRBJ2-1; TCRdb calls TRBD2, which cannot be checked without DNA. CDR3 size: 14 residues. CDR3 sequence reads: CASSLGGGRNEQFF.

The chain is built from TRBV3-1 and TRBJ2-7. Per germline, CDR1 LGHDT and CDR2 YNNKEL (reference sequence). The CDR3 is 12 residues long. CDR3 residues: CASTGPSYEQYF.

The gene calls are TRBV20-1 and TRBJ2-3; TCRdb's D gene call, TRBD1, goes unchecked for lack of DNA. CDR3 length: 16 residues. In germline, CDR1 is DFQATT, CDR2 SNEGSKA (reference sequence). The CDR3 sequence is CSARVGGPVGTDTQYF.

This chain links TRBV6-2 or TRBV6-3 with TRBJ2-1; TCRdb designates TRBD2, a call that cannot be tested without DNA. The CDR3 consists of 15 residues. CDR1 and CDR2 from the germline V gene are MNHEY and SVGEGT. The CDR3 sequence: CASSYFGGLAGVLFF.

The chain recombines TRBV7-7 with TRBJ2-1; TCRdb proposes TRBD2, but this gene call is untestable without DNA. The germline CDR1 and CDR2 sequences are SSHAT and FNYEAQ (reference sequence). The CDR3 covers 13 residues. CDR3 protein: CASSSLASDEQFF.

The chain couples TRBV5-5 to TRBJ1-5. The germline gives CDR1 SGHKS, CDR2 YYEKEE (reference sequence). CDR3 size: 14 residues. The CDR3 sequence: CASSSPGTAGTQHF.

V is TRBV20-1 and J is TRBJ1-1; TCRdb's assignment of TRBD1 cannot be checked, as there is no DNA. CDR3 length: 16 residues. CDR1 DFQATT and CDR2 SNEGSKA come from the germline V gene (reference sequence). CDR3 residues: CSARGSGGRMNTEAFF.

CDR3 residues: CASSYPGTGETQYF. The chain links TRBV6-5 to TRBJ2-5; the D call of TRBD1 rests on TCRdb alone, since no DNA is present to check it. CDR1 and CDR2 from the germline V gene are MNHEY and SVGAGI. The CDR3 runs 14 residues.

V is TRBV29-1 and J is TRBJ1-2; TCRdb's D call of TRBD1 is untestable without DNA. CDR1 is SQVTM and CDR2 is ANQGSEA in the germline V gene. There are 12 residues in the CDR3. The CDR3 is CSVETGGYGYTF.

The CDR3 loop reads CSAPDTANYGYTF. The chain couples TRBV29-1 to TRBJ1-2. Per germline, CDR1 SQVTM and CDR2 ANQGSEA. The CDR3 is 13 amino acids. The complete variable domain, with remaining parts taken from reference TRBV29-1 and TRBJ1-2, reads SAVISQKPSRDICQRGTSLTIQCQVDSQVTMMFWYRQQPGQSLTLIATANQGSEATYESGFVIDKFPISRPNLTFSTLTVSNMSPEDSSIYLCSAPDTANYGYTFGSGTRLTVV.